This T cell receptor beta chain was sequenced during a study of neurological immune-mediated disorders. By 5'RACE with 10-nucleotide random UMIs, the cDNA was made. From 15-18 subjects, every sequencing run obtained over 200 million TCR-beta sequences. One entry per CDR3 protein results from TCRdb running MiXCR on the 5' RACE reads. This sample has 15,000 or so distinct CDR3 sequences, with roughly 13% found just once. Germline loops: CDR1 MNHNS, CDR2 SASEGT. The CDR3 extends over 14 amino acids. J gave up 8 bases and V 8 bases, and 7 bases lay outside the gene matches. This clonotype showed up many times.

Sequences were obtained from CD8+ T cells from blood. The chain carries TRBV6-1 and TRBJ2-1; 12 nucleotides align to TRBD2. The TCR originated in a female donor with HTLV-1-associated myelopathy (HAM/TSP). CDR3 bases: TGTGCCAGCGGAACTAGCGGGAGGAGCTATGAGCAGTTCTTC. It translates to CASGTSGRSYEQFF.